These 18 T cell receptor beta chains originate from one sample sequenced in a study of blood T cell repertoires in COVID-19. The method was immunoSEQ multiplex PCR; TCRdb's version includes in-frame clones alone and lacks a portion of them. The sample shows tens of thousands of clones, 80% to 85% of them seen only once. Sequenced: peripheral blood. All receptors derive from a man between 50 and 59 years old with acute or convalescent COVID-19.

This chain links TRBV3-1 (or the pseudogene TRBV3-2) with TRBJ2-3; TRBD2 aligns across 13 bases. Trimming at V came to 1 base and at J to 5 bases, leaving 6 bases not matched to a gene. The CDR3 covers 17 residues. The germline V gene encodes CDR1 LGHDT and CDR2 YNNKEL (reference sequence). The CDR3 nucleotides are TGTGCCAGCAGCCAAGGGCAGACTAGCGGGGGGAGAGATACGCAGTATTTT. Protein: CASSQGQTSGGRDTQYF.

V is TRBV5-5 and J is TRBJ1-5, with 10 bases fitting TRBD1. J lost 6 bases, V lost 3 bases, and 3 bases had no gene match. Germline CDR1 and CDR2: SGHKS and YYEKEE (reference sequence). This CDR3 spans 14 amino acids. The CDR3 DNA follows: TGTGCCAGCAGCTCGACAGGGGGCAGTCAGCCCCAGCATTTT. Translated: CASSSTGGSQPQHF.

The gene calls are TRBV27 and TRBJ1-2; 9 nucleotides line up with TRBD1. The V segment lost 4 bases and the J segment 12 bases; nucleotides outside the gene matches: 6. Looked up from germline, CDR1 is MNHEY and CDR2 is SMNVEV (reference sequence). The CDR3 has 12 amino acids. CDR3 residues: CASSSSGTGNTF. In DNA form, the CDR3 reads TGTGCCAGCAGTTCATCCGGGACAGGGAACACCTTC.

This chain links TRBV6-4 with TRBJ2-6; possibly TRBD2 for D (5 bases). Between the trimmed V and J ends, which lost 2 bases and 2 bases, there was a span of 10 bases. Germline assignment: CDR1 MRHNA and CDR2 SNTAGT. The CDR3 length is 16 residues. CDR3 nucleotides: TGTGCCAGCAGTGACCTGTCCGGGGCTGGGGCCAACGTCCTGACTTTC. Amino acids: CASSDLSGAGANVLTF.

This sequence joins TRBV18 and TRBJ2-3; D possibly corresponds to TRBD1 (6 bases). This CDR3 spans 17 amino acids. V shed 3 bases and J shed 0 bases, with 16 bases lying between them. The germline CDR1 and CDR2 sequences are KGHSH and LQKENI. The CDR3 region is CASSPLTGTTSTDTQYF. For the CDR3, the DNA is TGTGCCAGCTCACCCCTTACCGGGACAACTAGCACAGATACGCAGTATTTT.

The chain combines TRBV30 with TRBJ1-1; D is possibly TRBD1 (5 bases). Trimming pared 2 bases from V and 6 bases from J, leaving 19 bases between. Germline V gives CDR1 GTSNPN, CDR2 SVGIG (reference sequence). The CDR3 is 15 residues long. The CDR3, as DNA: TGTGCCTGGAGTCGGGGGACTCCCAGCGGGGCTGAAGCTTTCTTT. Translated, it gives CAWSRGTPSGAEAFF.

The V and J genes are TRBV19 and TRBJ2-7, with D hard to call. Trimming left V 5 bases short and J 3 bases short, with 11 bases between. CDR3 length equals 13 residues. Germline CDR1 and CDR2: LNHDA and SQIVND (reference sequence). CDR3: CASSLEILYEQYF. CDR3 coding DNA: TGTGCCAGTAGTTTGGAGATACTCTACGAGCAGTACTTC.

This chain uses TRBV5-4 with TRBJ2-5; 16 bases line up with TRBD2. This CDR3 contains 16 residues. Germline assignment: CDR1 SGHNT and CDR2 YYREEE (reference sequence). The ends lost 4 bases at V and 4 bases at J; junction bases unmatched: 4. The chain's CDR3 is CASSPGTSGGVETQYF. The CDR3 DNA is TGTGCCAGCAGCCCAGGGACTAGCGGGGGGGTAGAGACCCAGTACTTC.

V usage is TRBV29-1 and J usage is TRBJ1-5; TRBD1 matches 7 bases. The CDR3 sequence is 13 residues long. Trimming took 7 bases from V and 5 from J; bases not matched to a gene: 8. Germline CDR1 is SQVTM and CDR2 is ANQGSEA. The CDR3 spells CSARGADYQPQHF. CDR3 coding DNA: TGCAGCGCCAGGGGGGCAGACTATCAGCCCCAGCATTTT. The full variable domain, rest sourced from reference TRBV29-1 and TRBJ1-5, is SAVISQKPSRDICQRGTSLTIQCQVDSQVTMMFWYRQQPGQSLTLIATANQGSEATYESGFVIDKFPISRPNLTFSTLTVSNMSPEDSSIYLCSARGADYQPQHFGDGTRLSIL.

The CDR3 DNA is TGTGCCAGCAGCCCCTCAGGGGGTGGAAATGAAAAACTGTTTTTT. Translation gives CASSPSGGGNEKLFF. The rearrangement links TRBV5-4 to TRBJ1-4; TRBD1 matches at 7 bases. The V gene's germline CDR1 is SGHNT and CDR2 YYREEE (reference sequence). The CDR3 is 15 amino acids. V lost 4 bases and J lost 5; bases outside the gene matches: 8.

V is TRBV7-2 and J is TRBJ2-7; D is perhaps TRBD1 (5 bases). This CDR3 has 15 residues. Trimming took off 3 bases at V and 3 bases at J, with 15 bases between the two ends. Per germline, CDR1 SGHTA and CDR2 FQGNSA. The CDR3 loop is CASSFVQGSLYEQYF. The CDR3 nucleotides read TGTGCCAGCAGCTTCGTTCAGGGCAGCCTCTACGAGCAGTACTTC.

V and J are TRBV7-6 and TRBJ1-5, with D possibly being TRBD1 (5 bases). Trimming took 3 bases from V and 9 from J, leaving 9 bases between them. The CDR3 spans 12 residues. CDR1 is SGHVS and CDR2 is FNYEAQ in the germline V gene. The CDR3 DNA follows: TGTGCCAGCAGCTTCCCAGGGCTGCCCCAGCATTTT. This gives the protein CASSFPGLPQHF.

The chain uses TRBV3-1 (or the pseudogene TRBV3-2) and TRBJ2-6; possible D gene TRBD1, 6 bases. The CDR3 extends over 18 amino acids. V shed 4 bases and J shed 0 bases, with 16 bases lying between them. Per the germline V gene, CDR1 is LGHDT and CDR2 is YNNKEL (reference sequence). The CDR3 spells CASSRSGTMSSGANVLTF. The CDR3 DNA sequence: TGTGCCAGCAGCCGATCCGGGACAATGAGCTCTGGGGCCAACGTCCTGACTTTC.

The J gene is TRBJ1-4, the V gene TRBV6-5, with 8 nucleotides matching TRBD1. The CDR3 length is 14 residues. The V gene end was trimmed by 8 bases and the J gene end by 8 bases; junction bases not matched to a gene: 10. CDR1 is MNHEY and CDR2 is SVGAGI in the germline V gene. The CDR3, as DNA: TGTGCCAGCGCTTACAGGGGGTTCGGGGAAAAACTGTTTTTT. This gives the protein CASAYRGFGEKLFF.

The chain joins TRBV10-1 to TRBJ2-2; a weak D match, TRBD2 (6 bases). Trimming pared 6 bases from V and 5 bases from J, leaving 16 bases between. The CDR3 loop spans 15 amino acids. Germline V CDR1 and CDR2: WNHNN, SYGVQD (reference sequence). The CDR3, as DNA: TGCGCCAGCAGCCTGTCGGGAGAAGGAACCGGGGAGCTGTTTTTT. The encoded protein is CASSLSGEGTGELFF.

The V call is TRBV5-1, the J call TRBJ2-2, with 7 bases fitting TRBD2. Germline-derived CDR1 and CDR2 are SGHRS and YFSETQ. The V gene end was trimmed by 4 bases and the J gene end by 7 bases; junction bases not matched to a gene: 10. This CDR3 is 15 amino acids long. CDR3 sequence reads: CASSPRTSGDGELFF. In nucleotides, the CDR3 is TGCGCCAGCAGCCCCCGGACTAGTGGCGACGGGGAGCTGTTTTTT.

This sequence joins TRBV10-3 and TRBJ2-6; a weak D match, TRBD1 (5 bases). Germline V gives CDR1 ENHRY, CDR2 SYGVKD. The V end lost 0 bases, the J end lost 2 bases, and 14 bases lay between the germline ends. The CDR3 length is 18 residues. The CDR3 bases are TGTGCCATCAGTGAGTCTATAGTTTCAGGGCCTGGGGCCAACGTCCTGACTTTC. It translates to CAISESIVSGPGANVLTF.

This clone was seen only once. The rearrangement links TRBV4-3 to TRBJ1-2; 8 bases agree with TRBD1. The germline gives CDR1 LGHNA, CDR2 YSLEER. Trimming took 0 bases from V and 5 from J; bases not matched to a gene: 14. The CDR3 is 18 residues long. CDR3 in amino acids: CASSQDPTGVERIYGYTF. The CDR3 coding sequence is TGCGCCAGCAGCCAAGATCCGACAGGGGTGGAAAGAATTTATGGCTACACCTTC.